The 17 T cell receptor beta chains below come from one sample, sequenced in a study of cytomegalovirus exposure and HLA in healthy donors (TCRdb year 2017). Libraries came from the immunoSEQ multiplex PCR assay. TCRdb stores this immuneACCESS table with in-frame sequences only. Part of the clones is absent; in the studies checked, under half of the shortfall reflects unresolved V genes, and no reason is known for the rest. For this sample the table gives about 56,000 clones, of which more than 90% were detected only once. The biggest ten clones account for roughly 1.2% of the sample. Sequenced material: PBMCs. The origin of the receptors is a man aged 18 to 29 in good health and CMV-seronegative.

In this sample, this clone turned up once. Other DNA sequences in the same sample also yield this CDR3. The chain uses TRBV5-1 and TRBJ2-7, with D perhaps TRBD1 (6 bases). Germline V CDR1 and CDR2: SGHRS, YFSETQ. CDR3 length equals 12 residues. V lost 3 bases and J lost 4, with 8 bases in between. CDR3 protein: CASSSRGYEQYF. In nucleotides, the CDR3 is TGCGCCAGCAGCTCCAGGGGTTACGAGCAGTACTTC.

V is TRBV6-1 and J is TRBJ2-2; D may be TRBD2 (5 bases). This CDR3 spans 14 amino acids. Deletions cut 2 bases from V and 6 bases from J, with 10 bases between. Per the germline V gene, CDR1 is MNHNS and CDR2 is SASEGT. CDR3 loop: CASSETRWAGELFF. DNA of the CDR3: TGTGCCAGCAGTGAAACTAGGTGGGCCGGGGAGCTGTTTTTT.

This chain connects TRBV5-5 to TRBJ2-1; D is perhaps TRBD2 (5 bases). The CDR3 extends over 12 amino acids. V dropped 1 base and J dropped 9 bases, with 8 bases sitting between them. Germline CDR1 SGHKS, CDR2 YYEKEE (reference sequence). The CDR3 DNA reads TGTGCCAGCAGCTTGTCAGAGGGTGAGCAGTTCTTC. Translating gives CASSLSEGEQFF.

V usage is TRBV6-6 and J usage is TRBJ2-1, with TRBD2 matching 7 bases. Germline loops: CDR1 MNHNY, CDR2 SVGAGI (reference sequence). Trimming cost V 0 bases and J 8 bases; bases outside gene matches: 10. The CDR3 contains 16 residues. The CDR3 DNA follows: TGTGCCAGCAGTTACTCGATTTCTGCGGGAGTCGATGAGCAGTTCTTC. Protein sequence: CASSYSISAGVDEQFF.

The chain recombines TRBV4-2 with TRBJ2-7, with D possibly TRBD2 on 6 matching bases. Trimming left V 3 bases short and J 3 bases short, with 9 bases between. CDR3 length: 13 residues. The germline gives CDR1 LGHNA, CDR2 YNFKEQ. The CDR3 spells CASSQGGLYEQYF. In nucleotides, the CDR3 is TGTGCCAGCAGCCAGGGGGGACTCTACGAGCAGTACTTC.

The V gene is TRBV5-1, the J gene TRBJ1-3; 7 bases line up with TRBD1. Trimming took 4 bases from V and 2 from J; bases not matched to a gene: 3. CDR3 length equals 14 residues. Germline CDR1 is SGHRS and CDR2 is YFSETQ. CDR3 sequence: CASSLGTAGNTIYF. The CDR3 nucleotides read TGCGCCAGCAGCCTAGGGACAGCTGGAAACACCATATATTTT.

The rearrangement links TRBV28 to TRBJ1-5; TRBD1 matches at 9 bases. The CDR3 runs 21 residues. In germline, CDR1 is MDHEN, CDR2 SYDVKM. The V and J ends lost 6 bases and 0 bases, in that order; junction bases with no gene match: 21. In DNA form, the CDR3 reads TGTGCCAGCAGCTCTCCCAAGGCCCGGACAGGGGCGTTTTATAGCAATCAGCCCCAGCATTTT. It codes for CASSSPKARTGAFYSNQPQHF.

This chain links TRBV7-6 with TRBJ1-2, with 8 bases fitting TRBD1. V lost 5 bases, J lost 5 bases, and 4 bases stayed unmatched. Germline V gene data show CDR1 as SGHVS and CDR2 as FNYEAQ. The CDR3 is made up of 13 amino acids. The CDR3 here is CASSLDRDYGYTF. For the CDR3, the DNA is TGTGCCAGCAGCCTGGACAGGGATTATGGCTACACCTTC.

This sequence joins TRBV10-3 and TRBJ2-7; 9 positions match TRBD1. V lost 7 bases to trimming and J lost 6 bases; unmatched junction nucleotides: 7. The germline V gene encodes CDR1 ENHRY and CDR2 SYGVKD. The CDR3 is 13 amino acids. CDR3 region: CAITKGQGTEQYF. DNA for the CDR3: TGTGCCATCACCAAGGGACAGGGAACCGAGCAGTACTTC.

The sample holds a few counts of this clone. This chain connects TRBV19 to TRBJ2-2, with 8 bases fitting TRBD2. The CDR3 contains 15 residues. CDR1 and CDR2 (germline): LNHDA, SQIVND (reference sequence). With 5 bases clipped from V and 4 bases from J, the junction kept 6 bases outside the gene matches. Here the CDR3 reads CASSASLAVTGELFF. CDR3 nucleotides: TGTGCCAGTAGTGCCTCACTAGCGGTCACCGGGGAGCTGTTTTTT. The full variable domain, completed using reference TRBV19 and TRBJ2-2, is DGGITQSPKYLFRKEGQNVTLSCEQNLNHDAMYWYRQDPGQGLRLIYYSQIVNDFQKGDIAEGYSVSREKKESFPLTVTSAQKNPTAFYLCASSASLAVTGELFFGEGSRLTVL.

The sample holds one count of this clone. The V and J genes are TRBV19 and TRBJ2-5, with a tentative D call TRBD1 (6 bases). CDR1 and CDR2 from the germline V gene are LNHDA and SQIVND (reference sequence). This CDR3 region has 16 residues. V dropped 5 bases and J dropped 0 bases, with 16 bases sitting between them. CDR3 sequence reads: CASSYGQISYQETQYF. The CDR3 nucleotides are TGTGCCAGTAGTTACGGACAGATTTCGTACCAAGAGACCCAGTACTTC.

The DNA for the CDR3 is TGTGCCAGCAGCTTAGACGGGAGGGCCTTAGATACGCAGTATTTT. Translation gives CASSLDGRALDTQYF. The chain joins TRBV7-3 to TRBJ2-3; TRBD2 agrees at 8 bases. CDR1 and CDR2 (germline): SGHTA, FQGTGA. CDR3 length equals 15 residues. After removal of 2 bases from V and 5 bases from J, the junction contained 6 bases not matched to a gene. Full variable domain (rest looked up from reference TRBV7-3 and TRBJ2-3): GAGVSQTPSNKVTEKGKYVELRCDPISGHTALYWYRQSLGQGPEFLIYFQGTGAADDSGLPNDRFFAVRPEGSVSTLKIQRTERGDSAVYLCASSLDGRALDTQYFGPGTRLTVL.

This sequence joins TRBV7-9 and TRBJ1-1; D gene ambiguous. CDR1 is SEHNR and CDR2 is FQNEAQ in the germline V gene (reference sequence). Trimming left V 6 bases short and J 4 bases short, with 24 bases between. The CDR3 consists of 17 residues. CDR3 residues: CASRETIPLVGITEAFF. CDR3 bases: TGTGCCAGCAGGGAGACCATACCCCTCGTCGGGATCACTGAAGCTTTCTTT.

This clone was found a few times. The rearrangement uses TRBV10-2 and TRBJ2-7; the D is unclear. CDR1 WSHSY and CDR2 SAAADI come from the germline V gene. This CDR3 is built from 14 residues. The ends were cut back, 5 bases at V and 0 bases at J, with 11 bases in the middle. The CDR3 DNA sequence: TGCGCCAGCAGTAAACCAGATGCCTCCTACGAGCAGTACTTC. Protein product: CASSKPDASYEQYF.

The CDR3 DNA follows: TGTGCCAGCAGCTTAAGGGCAGGGGAAGCTTTCTTT. This encodes CASSLRAGEAFF. V gene TRBV13 combines with J gene TRBJ1-1, with a possible D match to TRBD1 (5 bases). Deletions cut 2 bases from V and 8 bases from J, with 9 bases between. Germline loops: CDR1 PRHDT, CDR2 FYEKMQ (reference sequence). The CDR3 is 12 residues long. Filled out from reference TRBV13 and TRBJ1-1, the complete variable domain reads AAGVIQSPRHLIKEKRETATLKCYPIPRHDTVYWYQQGPGQDPQFLISFYEKMQSDKGSIPDRFSAQQFSDYHSELNMSSLELGDSALYFCASSLRAGEAFFGQGTRLTVV.

This clone was found a few times. V is TRBV11-2 and J is TRBJ2-5; D is perhaps TRBD1 (5 bases). V shed 0 bases and J shed 2 bases, with 10 bases lying between them. Germline V gene sequence: CDR1 SGHAT, CDR2 FQNNGV. CDR3 length: 15 residues. In DNA, the CDR3 is TGTGCCAGCAGCTTAGATCCTAGGGGACAAGAGACCCAGTACTTC. Translated: CASSLDPRGQETQYF. Full variable domain (missing parts from reference TRBV11-2 and TRBJ2-5): EAGVAQSPRYKIIEKRQSVAFWCNPISGHATLYWYQQILGQGPKLLIQFQNNGVVDDSQLPKDRFSAERLKGVDSTLKIQPAKLEDSAVYLCASSLDPRGQETQYFGPGTRLLVL.

The chain has TRBV2 and TRBJ2-1; TRBD2 agrees at 9 bases. CDR1 and CDR2 (germline): SNHLY, FYNNEI. The CDR3 contains 15 residues. With V trimmed by 2 bases and J by 9 bases, 8 bases remained unmatched. CDR3 sequence: CASSERAGGPPEQFF. The CDR3 DNA is TGTGCCAGCAGTGAAAGGGCGGGAGGGCCTCCTGAGCAGTTCTTC.